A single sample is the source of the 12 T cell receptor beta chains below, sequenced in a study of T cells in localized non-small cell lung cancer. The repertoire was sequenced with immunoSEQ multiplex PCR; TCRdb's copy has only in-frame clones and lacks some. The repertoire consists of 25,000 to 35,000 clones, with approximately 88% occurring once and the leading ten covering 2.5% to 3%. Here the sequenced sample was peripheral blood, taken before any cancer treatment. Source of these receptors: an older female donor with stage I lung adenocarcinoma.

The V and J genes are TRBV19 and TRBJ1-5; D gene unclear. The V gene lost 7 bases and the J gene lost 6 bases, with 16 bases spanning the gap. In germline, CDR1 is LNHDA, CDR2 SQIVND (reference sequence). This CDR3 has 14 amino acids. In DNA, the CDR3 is TGTGCCAGTACCCACCACTTGACGGTTCAGCCCCAGCATTTT. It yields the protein CASTHHLTVQPQHF.

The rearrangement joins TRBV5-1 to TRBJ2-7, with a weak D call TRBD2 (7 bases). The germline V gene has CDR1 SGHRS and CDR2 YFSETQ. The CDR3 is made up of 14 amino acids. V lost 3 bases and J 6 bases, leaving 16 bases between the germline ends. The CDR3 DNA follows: TGCGCCAGCAGCTGGGGGGGCCTAGAAGGCGAGCAGTACTTC. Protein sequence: CASSWGGLEGEQYF.

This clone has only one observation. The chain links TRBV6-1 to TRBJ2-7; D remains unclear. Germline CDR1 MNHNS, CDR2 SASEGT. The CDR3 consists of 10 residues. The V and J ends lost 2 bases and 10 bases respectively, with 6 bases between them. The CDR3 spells CASSERLQYF. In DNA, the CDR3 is TGTGCCAGCAGTGAAAGGCTCCAGTACTTC.

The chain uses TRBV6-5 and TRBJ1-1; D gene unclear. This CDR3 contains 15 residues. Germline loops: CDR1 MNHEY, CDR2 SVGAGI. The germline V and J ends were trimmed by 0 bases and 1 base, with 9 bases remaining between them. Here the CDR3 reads CASSYSRTANTEAFF. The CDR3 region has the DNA TGTGCCAGCAGTTACTCGAGGACCGCGAACACTGAAGCTTTCTTT.

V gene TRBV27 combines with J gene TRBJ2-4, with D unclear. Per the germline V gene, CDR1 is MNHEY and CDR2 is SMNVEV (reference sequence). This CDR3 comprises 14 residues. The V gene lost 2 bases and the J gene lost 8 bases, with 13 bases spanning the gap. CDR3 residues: CASSLARFADIQYF. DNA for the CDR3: TGTGCCAGCAGTTTAGCACGGTTTGCAGACATTCAGTACTTC.

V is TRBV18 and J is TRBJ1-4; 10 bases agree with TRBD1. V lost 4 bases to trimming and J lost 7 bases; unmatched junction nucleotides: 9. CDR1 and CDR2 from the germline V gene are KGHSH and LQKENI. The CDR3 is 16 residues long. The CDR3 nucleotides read TGTGCCAGCTCACGGGACAGGGGCTACGGAGGTGAAAAACTGTTTTTT. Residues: CASSRDRGYGGEKLFF.

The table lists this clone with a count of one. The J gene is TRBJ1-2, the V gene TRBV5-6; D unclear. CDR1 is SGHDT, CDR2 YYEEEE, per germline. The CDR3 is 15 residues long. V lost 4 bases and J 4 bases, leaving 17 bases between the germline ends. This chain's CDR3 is CASSRSGYDSYGYTF. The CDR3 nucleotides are TGTGCCAGCAGCAGGAGTGGCTACGATAGCTATGGCTACACCTTC. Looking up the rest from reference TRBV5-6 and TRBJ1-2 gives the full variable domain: DAGVTQSPTHLIKTRGQQVTLRCSPKSGHDTVSWYQQALGQGPQFIFQYYEEEERQRGNFPDRFSGHQFPNYSSELNVNALLLGDSALYLCASSRSGYDSYGYTFGSGTRLTVV.

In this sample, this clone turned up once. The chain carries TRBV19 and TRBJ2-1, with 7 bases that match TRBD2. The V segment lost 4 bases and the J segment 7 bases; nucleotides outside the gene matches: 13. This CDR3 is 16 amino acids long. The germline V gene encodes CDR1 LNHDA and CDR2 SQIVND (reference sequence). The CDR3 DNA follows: TGTGCCAGTAGTACCATGGGTGGCGGGAGTCGGAATGAGCAGTTCTTC. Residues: CASSTMGGGSRNEQFF.

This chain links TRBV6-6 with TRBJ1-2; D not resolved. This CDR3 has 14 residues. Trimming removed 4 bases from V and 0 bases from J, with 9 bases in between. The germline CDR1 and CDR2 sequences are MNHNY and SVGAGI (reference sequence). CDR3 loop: CASSSLESNYGYTF. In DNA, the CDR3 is TGTGCCAGCAGTTCGCTGGAATCTAACTATGGCTACACCTTC.

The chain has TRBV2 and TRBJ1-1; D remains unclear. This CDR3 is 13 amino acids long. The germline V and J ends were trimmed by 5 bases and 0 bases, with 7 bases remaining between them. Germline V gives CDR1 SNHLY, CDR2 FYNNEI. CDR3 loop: CASSSQMNTEAFF. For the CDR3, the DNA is TGTGCCAGCAGTAGCCAGATGAACACTGAAGCTTTCTTT.

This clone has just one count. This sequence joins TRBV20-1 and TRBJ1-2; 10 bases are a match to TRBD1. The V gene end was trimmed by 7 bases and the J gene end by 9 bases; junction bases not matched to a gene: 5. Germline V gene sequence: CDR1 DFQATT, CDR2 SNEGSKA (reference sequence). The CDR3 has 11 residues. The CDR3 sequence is CSVRQGASYTF. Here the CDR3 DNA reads TGCAGTGTCCGACAGGGGGCGAGCTACACCTTC.

This CDR3 reads CASSARSLAKNIQYF. Written as DNA, the CDR3 is TGTGCCAGTAGTGCGAGATCACTAGCCAAAAACATTCAGTACTTC. This chain joins TRBV19 and TRBJ2-4; no clear D gene. Germline V gives CDR1 LNHDA, CDR2 SQIVND (reference sequence). The ends were cut back, 5 bases at V and 0 bases at J, with 11 bases in the middle. There are 15 residues in the CDR3.